This TCR beta chain was sequenced during a study of control samples from healthy donors and cancer patients. V lost 5 bases and J lost 3, with 18 bases in between. The CDR3 totals 15 residues. The V gene's germline CDR1 is GTSNPN and CDR2 SVGIG (reference sequence). The repertoire was sequenced with immunoSEQ multiplex PCR; TCRdb's copy has only in-frame clones and lacks some. The table lists over 100,000 clones, 85% to 90% of them singletons. The specimen sequenced was blood. This chain links TRBV30 with TRBJ2-3; D perhaps matches TRBD2 (6 bases). The TCR was taken from a woman between 45 and 60 years old in good health. The CDR3 nucleotides read TGTGCCTGGCTCCATGGCGGGATTACGACAGATACGCAGTATTTT. Translation: CAWLHGGITTDTQYF.